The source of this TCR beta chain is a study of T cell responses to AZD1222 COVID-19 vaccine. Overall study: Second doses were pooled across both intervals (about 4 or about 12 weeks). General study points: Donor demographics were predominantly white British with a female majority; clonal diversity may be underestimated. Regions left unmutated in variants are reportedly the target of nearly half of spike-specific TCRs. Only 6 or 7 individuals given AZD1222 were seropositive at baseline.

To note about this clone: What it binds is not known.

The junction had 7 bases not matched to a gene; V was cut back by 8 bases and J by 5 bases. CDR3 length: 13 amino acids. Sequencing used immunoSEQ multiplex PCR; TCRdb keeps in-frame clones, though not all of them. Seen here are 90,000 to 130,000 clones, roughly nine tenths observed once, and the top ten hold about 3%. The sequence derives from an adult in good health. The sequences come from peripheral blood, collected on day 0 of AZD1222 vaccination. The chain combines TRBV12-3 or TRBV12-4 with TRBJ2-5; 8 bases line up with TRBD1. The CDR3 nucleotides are TGTGCCAGCGGGGGGACAGGCTGGGAGACCCAGTACTTC. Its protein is CASGGTGWETQYF.